The clone carrying this T cell receptor (beta chain) appeared a single time. The antigen is not known. Extracted from the samples, RNA was reverse transcribed into cDNA to serve as the sequencing template. The table came from immunoSEQ multiplex PCR; TCRdb's copy has only in-frame clones and leaves some out. The table shows 120,000 to 150,000 clones, with roughly nine tenths occurring only once. These data belong to a study of CD8+ T cells in alopecia areata. For the study at large: Patients in the treated group were given tofacitinib by mouth, 5 to 10 mg twice a day. Study-level results: Uncertainty about whether baseline CD8+ expansion is linked to response remains, with one nonresponder. Alopecia totalis/universalis scalp especially showed more expanded CD8+ clones than normal scalp. While patients received tofacitinib, many expanded lesional clones remained present in scalp and blood.

Stated treatment: oral pan-JAK inhibitor, 5-10 mg twice daily. Looked up from germline, CDR1 is SGHRS and CDR2 is YFSETQ. V was shortened by 6 bases and J by 6 bases, with 15 bases between the two germline ends. This CDR3 has 14 residues. The sample in question was CD8+ T cells sorted from blood, obtained at week 4, from a patient treated with tofacitinib. The receptor comes from a human donor with alopecia areata. The chain recombines TRBV5-1 with TRBJ2-2, with a tentative D call TRBD2 (7 bases). The CDR3 loop reads CASNAGASAGELFF. CDR3 DNA sequence: TGCGCCAGCAATGCGGGGGCTTCGGCCGGGGAGCTGTTTTTT.